One and the same sample provided the 12 T cell receptor beta chains below, sequenced in a study of CD8+ T cells in alopecia areata. Sequencing used cDNA as its template, made by extracting RNA and reverse transcribing it. Profiling relied on immunoSEQ multiplex PCR, and the TCRdb table lists in-frame clones only, not all of them. This repertoire shows approximately 82,000 clones, roughly 51% found once; its top ten account for approximately 5.7%. Specimen: NKG2D-high CD8+ T cells sorted from blood. The receptors derive from a human donor with alopecia areata.

The chain has TRBV11-2 and TRBJ1-1; possibly TRBD1 for D (5 bases). The V end was cut by 5 bases, the J end by 7 bases, with 8 bases between. The CDR3 length is 11 residues. The V gene's germline CDR1 is SGHAT and CDR2 FQNNGV. The CDR3 sequence: CASSHDSEAFF. The CDR3 coding sequence is TGTGCCAGCAGCCATGACAGTGAAGCTTTCTTT.

This chain uses TRBV7-6 with TRBJ2-2; the match to TRBD2 covers 12 bases. V shed 5 bases, J shed 8 bases, and the junction held 12 bases outside the gene matches. The CDR3 consists of 17 residues. CDR1 is SGHVS and CDR2 is FNYEAQ in the germline V gene. CDR3 coding DNA: TGTGCCAGCAGCCCGGCCCTGACTAGCGGGGGATCGGGGGAGCTGTTTTTT. This gives the protein CASSPALTSGGSGELFF.

The genes are TRBV15 and TRBJ2-5; 8 bases line up with TRBD1. The CDR3 loop spans 14 amino acids. The junction had 8 bases not matched to a gene; V was cut back by 8 bases and J by 3 bases. Germline CDR1 LNHNV, CDR2 YYDKDF (reference sequence). The CDR3 DNA follows: TGTGCCACCCTAGACAGGGGTTTCGAAGAGACCCAGTACTTC. Translation: CATLDRGFEETQYF.

The V and J genes are TRBV12-5 and TRBJ1-6, with D uncertain. In germline, CDR1 is LGHNT, CDR2 FRNRAP. V was cut by 6 bases and J by 8 bases, with 17 bases left in between. This CDR3 spans 15 amino acids. In DNA form, the CDR3 reads TGTGCTAGTGGCAAAAGGACGGACGCCGATTCACCCCTCCACTTT. Encoded protein: CASGKRTDADSPLHF.

This sequence joins TRBV29-1 and TRBJ2-5, with 7 bases identical to TRBD1. The CDR3 totals 13 residues. Germline lookup yields CDR1 SQVTM and CDR2 ANQGSEA. With 0 bases clipped from V and 7 bases from J, the junction kept 5 bases outside the gene matches. CDR3 sequence reads: CSVEEGTGVTQYF. CDR3 coding DNA: TGCAGCGTTGAAGAGGGAACAGGGGTGACCCAGTACTTC. Together with reference TRBV29-1 and TRBJ2-5, the CDR3 gives the full variable domain: SAVISQKPSRDICQRGTSLTIQCQVDSQVTMMFWYRQQPGQSLTLIATANQGSEATYESGFVIDKFPISRPNLTFSTLTVSNMSPEDSSIYLCSVEEGTGVTQYFGPGTRLLVL.

V usage is TRBV29-1 and J usage is TRBJ2-5, with D possibly TRBD1 on 5 matching bases. The J call is in doubt because the DNA end fits TRBJ2-7 better. CDR1 is SQVTM and CDR2 is ANQGSEA in the germline V gene. The CDR3 runs to 14 residues. CDR3 protein: CSVEIVTVSYEQYF. In nucleotides, the CDR3 is TGCAGCGTTGAAATAGTGACAGTATCCTACGAGCAGTACTTC.

Notes on this clone: The identical CDR3 is also encoded by other nucleotide sequences in the sample. The chain couples TRBV5-4 to TRBJ2-7; D is ambiguous. CDR1 and CDR2 from the germline V gene are SGHNT and YYREEE (reference sequence). Trimming removed 0 bases from V and 6 bases from J, with 4 bases in between. CDR3 length equals 11 residues. CDR3 DNA: TGTGCCAGCAGCTTGGGTGCCGAGCAGTACTTC. Its protein product is CASSLGAEQYF.

The chain joins TRBV27 to TRBJ2-1, with D possibly being TRBD2 (6 bases). V shed 6 bases and J shed 9 bases, with 12 bases lying between them. The CDR3 length is 12 residues. Per germline, CDR1 MNHEY and CDR2 SMNVEV (reference sequence). CDR3 region: CASREEGLEQFF. DNA of the CDR3: TGTGCCAGCAGGGAAGAGGGACTTGAGCAGTTCTTC.

This chain links TRBV7-9 with TRBJ2-7; TRBD1 aligns across 11 bases. The CDR3 is 15 residues long. The V segment lost 4 bases and the J segment 7 bases; nucleotides outside the gene matches: 9. Germline assignment: CDR1 SEHNR and CDR2 FQNEAQ (reference sequence). The CDR3 coding sequence is TGTGCCAGCAGCTCCACCGGACAGGGGGCGATGGAGCAGTACTTC. Translation: CASSSTGQGAMEQYF. The whole variable domain, filled in from reference TRBV7-9 and TRBJ2-7, reads DTGVSQNPRHKITKRGQNVTFRCDPISEHNRLYWYRQTLGQGPEFLTYFQNEAQLEKSRLLSDRFSAERPKGSFSTLEIQRTEQGDSAMYLCASSSTGQGAMEQYFGPGTRLTVT.

This clone was counted only a few times. The chain has TRBV29-1 and TRBJ2-1; 7 bases fit TRBD1. Germline CDR1 reads SQVTM; CDR2 reads ANQGSEA. The CDR3 loop spans 12 amino acids. Germline trimming cut 5 bases from V and 12 bases from J; bases unmatched to any gene: 10. The CDR3 is CSVPGPTGPQFF. CDR3 nucleotide sequence: TGCAGCGTTCCTGGGCCGACAGGGCCGCAGTTCTTC.

This clone was counted a few times. The chain recombines TRBV28 with TRBJ2-3, with D hard to call. V was trimmed by 2 bases and J by 2 bases, leaving 8 bases between them. This CDR3 has 14 residues. CDR1 and CDR2 (germline): MDHEN, SYDVKM. This chain's CDR3 is CASSLVRNTDTQYF. CDR3 sequence (DNA): TGTGCCAGCAGTTTAGTACGGAACACAGATACGCAGTATTTT.

The sample holds many counts of this clone. This chain uses TRBV5-1 with TRBJ2-7, with D perhaps matching TRBD1 or TRBD2 (5 bases each). The CDR3 has 14 amino acids. From germline, CDR1 is SGHRS and CDR2 YFSETQ. The V and J ends lost 0 bases and 3 bases respectively, with 10 bases between them. The CDR3 reads CASSLGGEGYEQYF. Here the CDR3 DNA reads TGCGCCAGCAGCTTGGGAGGGGAAGGCTACGAGCAGTACTTC.